The next 30 T cell receptor beta chains were all read from a single sample in a study of vaccination effects on CD4 cells after COVID-19. Once cultured for 9 to 11 days, the cells underwent separation to obtain CD4+ T cells. Sequenced by immunoSEQ multiplex PCR; TCRdb stores in-frame clones only, minus some. This table holds approximately 47,000 clones, about 80% found once. These receptors lack a known antigen. Sequences were derived from CD4+ T cells from PBMCs cultured without peptide, sampled before COVID-19 vaccination. The receptors stem from a human donor who had a prior SARS-CoV-2 infection.

The chain recombines TRBV5-1 with TRBJ2-1; D tentatively fits TRBD1 or TRBD2 (5 bases each). Trimming removed 4 bases at V and 10 bases at J, with 12 bases between. Germline assignment: CDR1 SGHRS and CDR2 YFSETQ. The CDR3 covers 12 residues. The CDR3 sequence: CASSQIGEEQFF. CDR3 bases: TGCGCCAGCAGCCAGATAGGGGAGGAGCAGTTCTTC.

The V call is TRBV9, the J call TRBJ2-7; D not resolved. The CDR3 has 16 residues. CDR1 and CDR2 from the germline V gene are SGDLS and YYNGEE. V lost 0 bases, J lost 3 bases, and 16 bases lay in between. The CDR3 coding sequence is TGTGCCAGCAGCGTAGGAGGAGAGACCCGACTCTACGAGCAGTACTTC. It codes for CASSVGGETRLYEQYF.

This clone was seen a few times. The chain has TRBV6-5 and TRBJ1-1, with a tentative D call TRBD1 (6 bases). This CDR3 has 14 residues. Germline-derived CDR1 and CDR2 are MNHEY and SVGAGI. V was shortened by 4 bases and J by 1 base, with 10 bases between the two germline ends. In DNA, the CDR3 is TGTGCCAGCAGTTCAATCAGGGGGAACACTGAAGCTTTCTTT. Its protein product is CASSSIRGNTEAFF.

This clone was observed a handful of times. The CDR3 loop is CASRLSWTANYGYTF. Written as DNA, the CDR3 is TGTGCCAGCAGATTGTCCTGGACAGCAAACTATGGCTACACCTTC. The chain combines TRBV6-5 with TRBJ1-2; a weak D match, TRBD1 (6 bases). Deletions cut 6 bases from V and 2 bases from J, with 16 bases between. Germline CDR1 is MNHEY and CDR2 is SVGAGI. The CDR3 totals 15 residues.

The chain links TRBV11-3 to TRBJ2-3; D remains ambiguous. Per the germline V gene, CDR1 is SGHNT and CDR2 is YENEEA. This CDR3 is built from 15 residues. Deletions cut 1 base from V and 0 bases from J, with 8 bases between. CDR3 DNA: TGTGCCAGCAGCTTAGGAATGAGTAGCACAGATACGCAGTATTTT. It specifies CASSLGMSSTDTQYF. Based on the CDR3 plus reference TRBV11-3 and TRBJ2-3, the full variable domain is EAGVVQSPRYKIIEKKQPVAFWCNPISGHNTLYWYLQNLGQGPELLIRYENEEAVDDSQLPKDRFSAERLKGVDSTLKIQPAELGDSAVYLCASSLGMSSTDTQYFGPGTRLTVL.

V gene TRBV3-1 (or the pseudogene TRBV3-2) combines with J gene TRBJ2-3, with D possibly TRBD2 on 5 matching bases. Germline assignment: CDR1 LGHDT and CDR2 YNNKEL (reference sequence). Trimming took 0 bases from V and 9 from J, leaving 10 bases between them. This CDR3 comprises 13 residues. DNA for the CDR3: TGTGCCAGCAGCCAAGAGAGGCGGGCCACGCAGTATTTT. Translated: CASSQERRATQYF.

The genes are TRBV6-6 and TRBJ2-1; D remains ambiguous. V shed 8 bases and J shed 0 bases, with 14 bases lying between them. CDR1 and CDR2 (germline): MNHNY, SVGAGI (reference sequence). The CDR3 totals 15 residues. The chain's CDR3 is CASRRWVSSYNEQFF. CDR3 coding DNA: TGTGCCAGCCGTCGTTGGGTTAGCTCCTACAATGAGCAGTTCTTC.

This chain joins TRBV4-1 and TRBJ1-1, with D uncertain. Germline lookup yields CDR1 MGHRA and CDR2 YSYEKL. V dropped 0 bases and J dropped 3 bases, with 8 bases sitting between them. The CDR3 runs to 14 residues. The CDR3 sequence is CASSQDRTDTEAFF. The CDR3 DNA follows: TGCGCCAGCAGCCAAGACAGGACCGACACTGAAGCTTTCTTT.

Comment on this clone: Because the CDR3's place on the DNA is in doubt, the DNA is left out and the CDR3 is given as listed by TCRdb. The gene calls are TRBV27 and TRBJ2-1; TRBD1, the table's D call, was not compared with the DNA. The CDR3 length is 14 residues, termini included. The germline V gene encodes CDR1 MNHEY and CDR2 SMNVEV (reference sequence). CDR3 in amino acids: CASSTSDSYNEQFF.

V gene TRBV30 combines with J gene TRBJ2-1, with 7 positions matching TRBD2. The germline V gene encodes CDR1 GTSNPN and CDR2 SVGIG (reference sequence). V was clipped by 0 bases and J by 15 bases; unmatched bases: 11. The CDR3 spans 13 residues. CDR3 residues: CAWSVRGRERGFF. CDR3 nucleotides: TGTGCCTGGAGTGTACGAGGGCGGGAGAGGGGGTTCTTC. Together with reference TRBV30 and TRBJ2-1, the CDR3 gives the full variable domain: SQTIHQWPATLVQPVGSPLSLECTVEGTSNPNLYWYRQAAGRGLQLLFYSVGIGQISSEVPQNLSASRPQDRQFILSSKKLLLSDSGFYLCAWSVRGRERGFFGPGTRLTVL.

This chain joins TRBV19 and TRBJ2-3, with unresolved D. The V end lost 3 bases, the J end lost 0 bases, and 19 bases lay between the germline ends. The CDR3 is 18 residues long. Looked up from germline, CDR1 is LNHDA and CDR2 is SQIVND (reference sequence). The CDR3: CASSIPSLTVTSTDTQYF. As DNA, the CDR3 is TGTGCCAGTAGTATCCCTTCCTTGACGGTGACTAGCACAGATACGCAGTATTTT.

The rearrangement links TRBV23-1 to TRBJ2-7; D may be TRBD1 (5 bases). TRBV23-1 is given ORF status, its function remaining uncertain. With 6 bases removed from V and 2 bases from J, the gap between germline ends came to 14 bases. This CDR3 is 14 amino acids long. The CDR3 sequence is CASRTEPTPYEQYF. CDR3 sequence (DNA): TGCGCCAGCAGGACAGAGCCTACCCCCTACGAGCAGTACTTC.

V and J are TRBV11-2 and TRBJ2-5; no clear D. V was cut by 5 bases and J by 5 bases, with 12 bases left in between. The CDR3 is 13 amino acids. Per the germline V gene, CDR1 is SGHAT and CDR2 is FQNNGV. The CDR3 protein is CASSRDTSETQYF. CDR3 sequence (DNA): TGTGCCAGCAGCAGAGACACTTCCGAGACCCAGTACTTC.

This chain links TRBV6-5 with TRBJ2-7; 11 bases align to TRBD1. V gave up 6 bases and J gave up 6 bases; unmatched junction bases: 7. The CDR3 spans 14 residues. The germline V gene encodes CDR1 MNHEY and CDR2 SVGAGI. DNA for the CDR3: TGTGCCAGCAGCGAGGACAGGGGGCGCGTCGAGCAGTACTTC. Translated, it gives CASSEDRGRVEQYF.

V gene TRBV2 combines with J gene TRBJ1-2; TRBD1 agrees at 12 bases. V dropped 6 bases and J dropped 8; count of bases not matched to a gene: 10. The CDR3 sequence is 15 residues long. In germline, CDR1 is SNHLY, CDR2 FYNNEI. The CDR3 loop reads CASRGQGAFLGGYTF. The DNA for the CDR3 is TGTGCCAGCAGGGGACAGGGGGCGTTTCTTGGCGGCTACACCTTC.

This clone was observed a handful of times. The CDR3 protein is CASSFEETQYF. For the CDR3, the DNA is TGCGCCAGCAGCTTTGAGGAGACCCAGTACTTC. The chain carries TRBV5-1 and TRBJ2-5; D uncertain. The CDR3 covers 11 residues. Germline CDR1 SGHRS, CDR2 YFSETQ. The V end lost 2 bases, the J end lost 5 bases, and 4 bases lay between the germline ends.

The rearrangement links TRBV3-1 (or the pseudogene TRBV3-2) to TRBJ2-1, with 8 positions matching TRBD1. The CDR3 totals 15 residues. Germline V gene data show CDR1 as LGHDT and CDR2 as YNNKEL (reference sequence). V shed 8 bases, J shed 2 bases, and the junction held 8 bases outside the gene matches. CDR3 protein: CASVRTGSTYNEQFF. The CDR3 nucleotides read TGTGCCAGCGTCCGGACAGGGTCAACCTACAATGAGCAGTTCTTC.

Only a few counts were recorded for this clone. V usage is TRBV28 and J usage is TRBJ1-2; tentative D call: TRBD1 (5 bases). The CDR3 is 15 amino acids. The V gene lost 4 bases and the J gene lost 3 bases, with 15 bases spanning the gap. Germline V gene data show CDR1 as MDHEN and CDR2 as SYDVKM. DNA of the CDR3: TGTGCCAGCAGTTCGATCCAGGGTGGGGACTATGGCTACACCTTC. Translated, it gives CASSSIQGGDYGYTF.

As to this clone: Sequence at one end of the junction differs from germline and may be a read error. The rearrangement uses TRBV6-5 and TRBJ1-1; TRBD1 is a possible D gene (5 bases). The CDR3 spans 11 residues. Germline CDR1 and CDR2: MNHEY and SVGAGI. CDR3 in amino acids: CASKKTGETFF. The DNA for the CDR3 is TGTGCCAGCAAAAAAACAGGTGAAACTTTCTTT.

The chain recombines TRBV7-3 with TRBJ2-5; D gene unclear. CDR3 length equals 13 residues. Germline V gene lookup returns CDR1 SGHTA and CDR2 FQGTGA. V dropped 5 bases and J dropped 5 bases, with 12 bases sitting between them. The CDR3 reads CASSPQVEETQYF. CDR3 coding DNA: TGTGCCAGCAGCCCGCAAGTGGAGGAGACCCAGTACTTC.

Details on this clone: The sample holds other DNA sequences that translate to the same CDR3. This chain links TRBV10-3 with TRBJ2-3; D is perhaps TRBD1 or TRBD2 (5 bases each). Germline assignment: CDR1 ENHRY and CDR2 SYGVKD. This CDR3 spans 14 amino acids. The ends were cut back, 0 bases at V and 1 base at J, with 5 bases in the middle. The CDR3 protein is CAISESGGTDTQYF. CDR3 DNA sequence: TGTGCCATCAGTGAGTCGGGGGGCACAGATACGCAGTATTTT.

The rearrangement uses TRBV19 and TRBJ1-2; D not certain. V lost 3 bases, J lost 2 bases, and 7 bases lay in between. Germline V lookup: CDR1 LNHDA, CDR2 SQIVND (reference sequence). The CDR3 has 13 amino acids. The DNA of the CDR3 is TGTGCCAGTAGTATGCGGCAGAACTATGGCTACACCTTC. Protein: CASSMRQNYGYTF.

V usage is TRBV5-6 and J usage is TRBJ1-3; D is possibly TRBD1 (6 bases). The V and J ends lost 4 bases and 7 bases respectively, with 18 bases between them. From germline, CDR1 is SGHDT and CDR2 YYEEEE. CDR3 length: 15 amino acids. Here the CDR3 DNA reads TGTGCCAGCAGCCAGACAGGCGAAGGTTTCAACACCATATATTTT. Residues: CASSQTGEGFNTIYF.

The J gene is TRBJ2-1, the V gene TRBV11-3; 9 bases agree with TRBD2. The CDR3 length is 15 residues. With 5 bases clipped from V and 8 bases from J, the junction kept 10 bases outside the gene matches. CDR1 and CDR2 from the germline V gene are SGHNT and YENEEA. CDR3 in amino acids: CASSHSASGKYEQFF. CDR3 sequence (DNA): TGTGCCAGCAGCCATTCTGCTAGCGGGAAGTATGAGCAGTTCTTC.

This rearrangement joins TRBV5-1 to TRBJ1-1; possible D gene TRBD1, 5 bases. CDR1 and CDR2 from the germline V gene are SGHRS and YFSETQ. Trimming cost V 2 bases and J 1 base, with 12 bases left between them. The CDR3 covers 15 residues. The CDR3 loop is CASSFLRDGNTEAFF. CDR3 sequence (DNA): TGCGCCAGCAGCTTCCTCAGGGATGGGAACACTGAAGCTTTCTTT. Complete variable domain (other parts from reference TRBV5-1 and TRBJ1-1): KAGVTQTPRYLIKTRGQQVTLSCSPISGHRSVSWYQQTPGQGLQFLFEYFSETQRNKGNFPGRFSGRQFSNSRSEMNVSTLELGDSALYLCASSFLRDGNTEAFFGQGTRLTVV.

The chain has TRBV19 and TRBJ2-1; 12 nucleotides match TRBD2. The CDR3 is 14 amino acids. Looked up from germline, CDR1 is LNHDA and CDR2 is SQIVND (reference sequence). V gave up 10 bases and J gave up 4 bases; unmatched junction bases: 5. The DNA for the CDR3 is TGTGCCACCCAACTAGCGGGAGGATACAATGAGCAGTTCTTC. Its protein is CATQLAGGYNEQFF.

This chain links TRBV7-9 with TRBJ2-1, with TRBD2 identical over 9 bases. The CDR3 has 15 amino acids. V gave up 5 bases and J gave up 8 bases; unmatched junction bases: 10. Germline CDR1 reads SEHNR; CDR2 reads FQNEAQ (reference sequence). The CDR3 bases are TGTGCCAGCAGCACCGCTCCTAGCGGGATCGATGAGCAGTTCTTC. Protein: CASSTAPSGIDEQFF.

The J gene is TRBJ2-2, the V gene TRBV9; 13 positions match TRBD2. The CDR3 is made up of 17 amino acids. The germline V gene encodes CDR1 SGDLS and CDR2 YYNGEE. Germline trimming cut 3 bases from V and 1 base from J; bases unmatched to any gene: 3. The CDR3 here is CASSARLAGGNTGELFF. The CDR3, as DNA: TGTGCCAGCAGCGCCCGACTAGCGGGAGGGAACACCGGGGAGCTGTTTTTT. The full variable domain, in which reference TRBV9 and TRBJ2-2 provide the parts outside the CDR3, is DSGVTQTPKHLITATGQRVTLRCSPRSGDLSVYWYQQSLDQGLQFLIQYYNGEERAKGNILERFSAQQFPDLHSELNLSSLELGDSALYFCASSARLAGGNTGELFFGEGSRLTVL.

This clone has just one count. V gene TRBV5-6 combines with J gene TRBJ2-7, with a weak D call TRBD2 (6 bases). Germline V gene lookup returns CDR1 SGHDT and CDR2 YYEEEE. V shed 0 bases and J shed 8 bases, with 12 bases lying between them. The CDR3 length is 13 residues. CDR3 region: CASSLDLATQQYF. The CDR3 DNA reads as TGTGCCAGCAGCTTGGATCTAGCGACCCAGCAGTACTTC.

The chain couples TRBV19 to TRBJ2-5, with D maybe TRBD2 (7 bases). Germline CDR1 and CDR2: LNHDA and SQIVND (reference sequence). V was trimmed by 9 bases and J by 3 bases, leaving 20 bases between them. This CDR3 is 15 amino acids long. The CDR3 sequence is CASREGGGTKETQYF. CDR3 DNA: TGTGCCAGCAGGGAGGGGGGGGGAACCAAAGAGACCCAGTACTTC.